This T cell receptor (beta chain) stems from a study of regulatory T cells in long-lasting Graves disease. The time point was: newly diagnosed GD, antithyroid drugs for less than 3 months. Extracted PBMC RNA gave rise to the TCR library. This clonotype was observed many times. The authors built TCR beta libraries using iRepertoire HTBI primers and Arm-PCR of CDR3 regions. MiXCR, applied by TCRdb to the multiplex PCR reads, yields one record per CDR3 protein. This table holds fewer than 500,000 distinct CDR3 sequences, 15% to 20% found once. The germline V and J ends were trimmed by 2 bases and 6 bases, with 17 bases remaining between them. The CDR3 sequence is 15 residues long. Germline loops: CDR1 MNHEY, CDR2 SVGAGI. The same specimen was also included in a second study, on T cells in Graves' hyperthyroidism and ophthalmopathy.

The rearrangement joins TRBV6-5 to TRBJ2-7; D gene unclear. The source was peripheral blood mononuclear cells (PBMCs), collected at new diagnosis, from a patient treated with antithyroid drugs. This sequence was found in a middle-aged man with Graves disease. The CDR3 protein is CASSYPPDPLGEQYF. CDR3 sequence (DNA): TGTGCCAGCAGTTACCCTCCGGACCCCCTGGGCGAGCAGTACTTC.